One T cell receptor (beta chain) is described in this entry. The entry originates in a study of OX40 agonist ivuxolimab in advanced cancers. Study background: Ivuxolimab, an agonist antibody against OX40 (CD134), was given to patients. Dose-escalation patients suffered from hepatocellular carcinoma, melanoma, renal cell or head and neck cancer.

Patients who had autoimmune disease history or got systemic immunosuppression were left out. Method: immunoSEQ multiplex PCR; TCRdb's copy keeps in-frame clones and lacks some. Here the sample spans 50,000 to 85,000 clones, 75% to 90% being singletons. V was clipped by 2 bases and J by 7 bases; unmatched bases: 2. Germline CDR1 is MNHEY and CDR2 is SVGAGI. CDR3 length: 14 residues. This chain connects TRBV6-5 to TRBJ1-5; 10 bases map to TRBD1. The input for sequencing was CD4+ or CD8+ T cells sorted from blood, taken in a trial of the OX40 agonist ivuxolimab. This TCR came from an adult with an advanced solid tumor such as melanoma, head and neck, liver or kidney cancer. CDR3 DNA sequence: TGTGCCAGCAGTTACCGGACAGGGGGACAGCCCCAGCATTTT. The encoded protein is CASSYRTGGQPQHF.